A selection of T cell receptor beta chains follows, all from one sample in a study of blood T cells in healthy people across ages. TCRdb re-analysed the 5' RACE reads in MiXCR, keeping a single row per CDR3 protein. The sample lists fewer than 1.5 million distinct CDR3 sequences; approximately 38% were seen once. The sequenced material came from blood. These receptors came from a woman aged 18 to 35 in good health. The CDR3 runs from the conserved cysteine through the conserved F or W. The D gene is left open where the match is weak. A row's size may be missing; if present it is once, few, many or a size class.

clone_size	v_call	d_call	j_call	cdr3_nt	cdr3_aa
few	TRBV27	.	TRBJ1-2	TGTGCCAGCAGGGGGGACGTCGGGGGCGCCTTCACCTTC	CASRGDVGGAFTF
few	TRBV4-2	TRBD2	TRBJ2-1	TGTGCCAGCAGCCAAGATCTAGCGGGAGTATTGGAGCAGTTCTTC	CASSQDLAGVLEQFF
.	TRBV11-2	.	TRBJ2-3	TGTGCCAGCAGCTTACGACGATCAGGGGTGGTAGATACGCAGTATTTT	CASSLRRSGVVDTQYF
once	TRBV2	.	TRBJ1-5	TGTGCCAGCAGTGATCGATGGGGTGGGGGTATCCAGCCCCAGCATTTT	CASSDRWGGGIQPQHF
.	TRBV6-1	.	TRBJ2-7	TGTGCCAGCAGTGAAAGGGTAGGACGGAACTACGAGCAGTACTTC	CASSERVGRNYEQYF
.	TRBV20-1	.	TRBJ2-5	TGCAGTGCCAATGAAAATTTCGGTCTTAGGCAGGGGGGTATTGAGGAGCAGTACTTC	CSANENFGLRQGGIEEQYF
few	TRBV20-1	.	TRBJ1-4	TGCAGTGCTAGAGATCTGAGGGGGGCCCGTAATGAAAAACTGTTTTTT	CSARDLRGARNEKLFF
.	TRBV28	.	TRBJ2-3	TGTGCCAGCAGGGCGGGATCAGGCGGAGATACGCAGTATTTT	CASRAGSGGDTQYF
.	TRBV12-3/TRBV12-4	.	TRBJ1-5	TGTGCCAGCAGTTTGAGGGCCTGGGACAATCAGCCCCAGCATTTT	CASSLRAWDNQPQHF
.	TRBV2	.	TRBJ2-7	TGTGCCAGCAGCGTAATCCGGGACACCCCCTACGAGCAGTACTTC	CASSVIRDTPYEQYF
few	TRBV5-1	TRBD1	TRBJ2-3	TGCGCCAGCGCCTTGCGACAGGGGACGGGCACAGATACGCAGTATTTT	CASALRQGTGTDTQYF
few	TRBV5-1	.	TRBJ2-7	TGCGCCAGCAGCTTGGGAACAGATATCTACGAGCAGTACTTC	CASSLGTDIYEQYF
.	TRBV4-1	.	TRBJ2-1	TGCGCCAGCGGCCAAGAGGCGCTAGTTTCCTACAATGAGCAGTTCTTC	CASGQEALVSYNEQFF
once	TRBV29-1	TRBD2	TRBJ2-7	TGCAGCGTTGACACTAGCGGGGCCCAATCCTACAATGAGCAGTACTTC	CSVDTSGAQSYNEQYF
.	TRBV20-1	.	TRBJ1-1	TGCAGTGCTAGCCCGGGGGGGAACACTGAAGCTTTCTTT	CSASPGGNTEAFF
.	TRBV7-8	TRBD2	TRBJ2-3	TGTGCCAGCAAGTGGCTAGCGGGAGCAGATACGCAGTATTTT	CASKWLAGADTQYF
few	TRBV12-3/TRBV12-4	TRBD1	TRBJ1-1	TGTGCCAGCAGTACCCGACAGGGGAGGAGGACTGAAGCTTTCTTT	CASSTRQGRRTEAFF
.	TRBV3-1	.	TRBJ2-4	TGTGCCAGCAGCCACCATGATTACAGGGTGGGAGCCAAAAACATTCAGTACTTC	CASSHHDYRVGAKNIQYF
few	TRBV15	.	TRBJ2-7	TGTGCCACCAGCAGAGTCGGGACCGCCTACGAGCAGTACTTC	CATSRVGTAYEQYF
.	TRBV28	TRBD1	TRBJ1-1	TGTGCCAGCAGTTTAGGACAGGGGGAGGAATTCTCTGAAGCTTTCTTT	CASSLGQGEEFSEAFF
few	TRBV27	.	TRBJ1-2	TGTGCCAGCAGTCCCGAGAGGGGATCGAGCTATGGCTACACCTTC	CASSPERGSSYGYTF